This TCR beta chain was sequenced in a study of identical twins. Study results and limitations: Findings came from cross-sectional statistics, without long-term follow-up of donors. The more abundant beta clonotypes in cord blood had fewer insertions, and memory repertoires did not show this. Models came in too low on out-of-frame TCR alpha sharing in monozygotic twins.

Unique molecular identifiers were present on cDNA, and template switching added a universal primer site. TCRdb reanalysed the 5' RACE reads using MiXCR and keeps one entry per CDR3 protein. Here the sample spans a few hundred thousand distinct CDR3 sequences, roughly 13% being singletons. The CDR3 extends over 20 amino acids. Germline CDR1 reads MDHEN; CDR2 reads SYDVKM. The V segment lost 6 bases and the J segment 0 bases; nucleotides outside the gene matches: 16. This clonotype was seen at least ten times. Its target is unknown. These data also formed part of another study, on yellow fever vaccine responses in identical twins.

The receptor was isolated from a woman aged 18 to 35 in good health. The rearrangement joins TRBV28 to TRBJ2-1; TRBD2 matches 11 bases. The sequenced sample consisted of CD4+ T cells sorted from blood. This chain's CDR3 is CASSYIGTSGKKGSYNEQFF. CDR3 DNA: TGTGCCAGCAGCTATATCGGGACTAGCGGAAAAAAGGGCTCCTACAATGAGCAGTTCTTC.